This TCR beta chain emerged from a study of blood T cell repertoires in COVID-19. The V and J ends lost 2 bases and 7 bases, in that order; junction bases with no gene match: 8. The CDR3 length is 15 residues. Germline CDR1 reads LGHNA; CDR2 reads YNFKEQ. Here immunoSEQ multiplex PCR was the method, and the copy in TCRdb shows in-frame clones only, minus some. The sample carries roughly 180,000 clones, 75% to 90% recorded once. Sequenced input: peripheral blood. The sequence was obtained from a woman between 55 and 75 years old with acute or convalescent COVID-19. The V and J genes are TRBV4-2 and TRBJ1-5; 7 bases align to TRBD1. CDR3: CASSQQTGVGQPQHF. The DNA of the CDR3 is TGTGCCAGCAGCCAACAAACAGGGGTCGGCCAGCCCCAGCATTTT.